This T cell receptor (beta chain) originates from a study of Ad26.COV2.S vaccination and SARS-CoV-2 variants (dated by TCRdb to 2020 to 2023). For the study in its entirety: Donors in the vaccine arm were drawn from COV1001, a multicentre, randomized, double-blind, placebo-controlled phase I-IIa trial testing Ad26.COV2.S in healthy adults. Ad26.COV2.S was given intramuscularly at 5x10^10 or 1x10^11 viral particles, as a single shot or as two shots 56 days apart. Sequencing of the TCRbeta repertoire served to evaluate the specificity and breadth of SARS-CoV-2-reactive T cell receptors following Ad26.COV2.S vaccination. Trial participants were randomized into five groups of five, in which low-dose or high-dose Ad26.COV2.S was given once or twice, or placebo was given on both occasions. The TCR-sequenced set comprised around 30 samples: some 20 Ad26.COV2.S vaccine recipients, 5 placebo recipients and 8 SARS-CoV-2 convalescent individuals. Throughout the experiments and outcome assessment, investigators stayed blinded to trial group allocation.

The CDR3, cysteine through phenylalanine, is 15 amino acids long. Only CDR3 DNA remains: 45 bases, in frame from the first base. From the germline V gene, CDR1 is SGDLS and CDR2 is YYNGEE. V is cut by 0 bases and J by 8 bases, and the space between the germline ends is 15 bases. The immunoSEQ Assay was the method used to sequence TCRbeta CDR3 regions. After extraction, genomic DNA underwent amplification by bias-controlled multiplex PCR, followed by high-throughput sequencing. Turning to the authors' computational methods: Collapsing and filtering of sequences were performed to quantify the absolute abundance of each unique TCRbeta CDR3 region. T cell fraction was estimated by normalization of TCRbeta template counts to usable DNA, with usable DNA being measured through amplification of reference genes present in all nucleated cells. Repertoire TCRs were annotated as SARS-CoV-2-specific when V gene, CDR3 amino acid sequence and J gene were exactly matched to a known reactive TCR set. The reference SARS-CoV-2 TCR set was derived from MIRA and filtered for enrichment in COVID-19-positive ImmuneCODE repertoires, a step that removed public or cross-reactive TCRs. Based on the MIRA antigens, annotated TCRs were further analysed at the level of specific ORF or position within ORF. Breadth was defined as the number of annotated unique rearrangements divided by the total number of unique productive rearrangements, and depth was defined as the summed frequency of the annotated unique rearrangements. Group comparisons of TCR breadth used two-sided Wilcoxon rank-sum tests. Not all clones reach the TCRdb copy of this immuneACCESS table, which keeps in-frame sequences only. Checked studies attribute under half of the gap to unresolved V genes and leave the rest unexplained. V, J and clone size derive from that table, while D and trimming were established from the DNA sequence. This sample gives around 320,000 clones in total; about 82% of them show up just once. Roughly 1.9% of the sample goes to the ten largest clones.

What the authors observed across the whole study: It was noted by the authors that total T cell responses may have been underestimated by the TCR breadth and depth analyses. The study was not powered to compare responses between vaccine doses or regimens. Spike-specific TCR breadth was higher in Ad26.COV2.S recipients than in placebo recipients (P = 0.0014). After vaccination, substantial breadth of spike-specific CD8+ and CD4+ T cell responses was reported. Comparable non-spike TCR breadth was observed between vaccine and placebo recipients, consistent with only spike being contained in the vaccine.

Reading the label with the study, this specimen's treatment or condition is: around 19 received Ad26.COV2.S at low or high dose, single or two shots; several received placebo; per-sample allocation not given. Repertoires of vaccine and placebo recipients were sequenced from samples collected on day 63 after the first injection. Cohort 1b enrolled about two dozen adults aged 18-55 years at a single site in Boston, USA, between 29 July and 7 August 2020. Ad26.COV2.S consisted of a replication-incompetent adenovirus type 26 vector by which a prefusion-stabilized SARS-CoV-2 spike protein from the original Wuhan strain was expressed. Concerning this clone itself: Which antigen it targets is not known. Base qualities were left out, and no much larger clone turns up one base away.

The receptor was isolated from a person aged 18-65 years who received the Ad26.COV2.S COVID-19 vaccine or a placebo. The rearranged segments are TRBV9 and TRBJ2-1; TRBD2 could be the D gene, as 6 bases match. Sequencing used peripheral blood, obtained in a trial of Ad26.COV2.S vaccine versus placebo. The CDR3 protein sequence reads: CASSVGGSSVHEQFF. The bases read TGTGCCAGCAGCGTAGGAGGGTCTAGCGTCCATGAGCAGTTCTTC.